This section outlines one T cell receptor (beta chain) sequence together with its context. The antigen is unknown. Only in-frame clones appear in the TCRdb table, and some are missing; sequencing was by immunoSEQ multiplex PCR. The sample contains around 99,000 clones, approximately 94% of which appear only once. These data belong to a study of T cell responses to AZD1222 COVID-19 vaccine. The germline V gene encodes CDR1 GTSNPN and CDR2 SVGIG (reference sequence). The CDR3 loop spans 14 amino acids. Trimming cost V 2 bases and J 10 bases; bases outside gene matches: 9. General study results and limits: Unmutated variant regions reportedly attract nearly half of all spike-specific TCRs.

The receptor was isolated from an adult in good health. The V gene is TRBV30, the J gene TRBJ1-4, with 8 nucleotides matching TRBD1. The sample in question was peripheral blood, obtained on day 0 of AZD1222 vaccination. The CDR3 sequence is CAWSIGTGYRKLFF. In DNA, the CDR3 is TGTGCCTGGAGTATCGGGACAGGCTATCGAAAACTGTTTTTT.